Below are 24 T cell receptor beta chains sequenced from a single sample in a study of blood T cell repertoires in COVID-19. Repertoires were generated with immunoSEQ multiplex PCR, while TCRdb's copy carries only in-frame clones and drops some. The table has about 270,000 clones, around 90% seen once; the top ten hold 2% to 2.5%. The sequenced sample consisted of PBMCs or T cells enriched from blood (not recorded which). All receptors derive from a woman aged 40 to 49 with acute COVID-19.

This sequence joins TRBV19 and TRBJ1-2; maybe TRBD1 (6 bases). The CDR3 sequence is 15 residues long. V was clipped by 2 bases and J by 3 bases, with 13 bases between them. Germline CDR1 reads LNHDA; CDR2 reads SQIVND (reference sequence). CDR3 nucleotide sequence: TGTGCCAGTAGTATATATTCTTCAGGGGACTATGGCTACACCTTC. Protein product: CASSIYSSGDYGYTF.

This clone occurred once. This rearrangement joins TRBV19 to TRBJ1-5; perhaps TRBD1 as D (5 bases). Germline V CDR1 and CDR2: LNHDA, SQIVND (reference sequence). This CDR3 region has 15 residues. V was cut by 1 base and J by 4 bases, with 11 bases left in between. The CDR3 DNA is TGTGCCAGTAGTATAGTGGGGCAGCTTAATCAGCCCCAGCATTTT. The encoded protein is CASSIVGQLNQPQHF. Full variable domain (remainder filled in from reference TRBV19 and TRBJ1-5): DGGITQSPKYLFRKEGQNVTLSCEQNLNHDAMYWYRQDPGQGLRLIYYSQIVNDFQKGDIAEGYSVSREKKESFPLTVTSAQKNPTAFYLCASSIVGQLNQPQHFGDGTRLSIL.

The chain is built from TRBV29-1 and TRBJ1-2, with 8 bases matching TRBD1. The germline CDR1 and CDR2 sequences are SQVTM and ANQGSEA. This CDR3 region has 11 residues. V lost 7 bases, J lost 7 bases, and 5 bases stayed unmatched. The CDR3 is CSGGQGGGYTF. CDR3 sequence (DNA): TGCAGCGGAGGACAGGGTGGTGGCTACACCTTC.

This rearrangement joins TRBV24-1 to TRBJ1-5; D unresolved. Trimming took 4 bases from V and 11 from J, leaving 17 bases between them. The CDR3 has 14 residues. From germline, CDR1 is KGHDR and CDR2 SFDVKD. CDR3 sequence reads: CATSDPGLSGTQHF. The CDR3 region has the DNA TGTGCCACCAGTGACCCCGGGCTTTCCGGGACCCAGCATTTT.

The table lists this clone with a count of one. The V and J genes are TRBV4-3 and TRBJ1-2, with D possibly TRBD1 on 6 matching bases. Germline V gene sequence: CDR1 LGHNA, CDR2 YSLEER. Trimming took 4 bases from V and 5 from J, leaving 14 bases between them. The CDR3 runs to 14 residues. CDR3 loop: CASSPAQGLYGYTF. CDR3 nucleotides: TGCGCCAGCAGCCCAGCGCAGGGGCTGTATGGCTACACCTTC.

Only a few counts were recorded for this clone. The V and J genes are TRBV27 and TRBJ1-2; 7 bases fit TRBD1. Trimming removed 5 bases from V and 8 bases from J; junction bases left unmatched: 11. This CDR3 is built from 14 residues. Germline CDR1 and CDR2: MNHEY and SMNVEV (reference sequence). As DNA, the CDR3 is TGTGCCAGCAGTCATAAATACAGGGGAGGCGGCTACACCTTC. Translated, it gives CASSHKYRGGGYTF.

The chain has TRBV7-9 and TRBJ2-7; tentatively, D is TRBD2 (5 bases). V lost 1 base to trimming and J lost 3 bases, with 10 bases between them. CDR1 and CDR2 (germline): SEHNR, FQNEAQ (reference sequence). The CDR3 extends over 14 amino acids. The CDR3 DNA follows: TGTGCCAGCAGCTTAGGTGAGGGTTTCTACGAGCAGTACTTC. It codes for CASSLGEGFYEQYF.

J is TRBJ2-1 and V is TRBV15; 8 nucleotides line up with TRBD2. The trim removed 0 bases at V and 11 bases at J, leaving 6 bases unmatched. In germline, CDR1 is LNHNV, CDR2 YYDKDF (reference sequence). The CDR3 extends over 14 amino acids. CDR3: CATSRDMGGGQQFF. In nucleotides, the CDR3 is TGTGCCACCAGCAGAGATATGGGCGGGGGGCAGCAGTTCTTC.

V gene TRBV4-2 combines with J gene TRBJ2-1; 10 nucleotides line up with TRBD2. In germline, CDR1 is LGHNA, CDR2 YNFKEQ. This CDR3 is 13 amino acids long. Trimming at V came to 10 bases and at J to 7 bases, leaving 7 bases not matched to a gene. The CDR3 sequence is CATGTSARNEQFF. As DNA, the CDR3 is TGTGCCACCGGGACTAGCGCTCGGAATGAGCAGTTCTTC.

The table lists this clone with a few counts. The chain joins TRBV7-2 to TRBJ2-2; the D gene is possibly TRBD1 (6 bases). The CDR3 covers 14 residues. The germline CDR1 and CDR2 sequences are SGHTA and FQGNSA. Trimming removed 7 bases at V and 7 bases at J, with 16 bases between. The CDR3 is CASTLTGTGGELFF. CDR3 in DNA: TGTGCCAGCACCCTCACAGGGACCGGCGGGGAGCTGTTTTTT.

The V gene is TRBV7-9, the J gene TRBJ2-5, with D maybe TRBD2 (5 bases). This CDR3 spans 18 amino acids. The ends were cut back, 3 bases at V and 2 bases at J, with 22 bases in the middle. Germline V lookup: CDR1 SEHNR, CDR2 FQNEAQ (reference sequence). The CDR3 protein is CASSFFRSAAPTQETQYF. Written as DNA, the CDR3 is TGTGCCAGCAGCTTTTTTCGTAGCGCGGCCCCAACACAAGAGACCCAGTACTTC.

The CDR3 sequence is CASSGASTYSNQPQHF. CDR3 in DNA: TGTGCCAGCAGTGGGGCCAGCACTTATAGCAATCAGCCCCAGCATTTT. The chain joins TRBV2 to TRBJ1-5; D gene ambiguous. The V gene's germline CDR1 is SNHLY and CDR2 FYNNEI. Trimming pared 4 bases from V and 0 bases from J, leaving 13 bases between. CDR3 length: 16 residues. Full variable domain (outside the CDR3, taken from reference TRBV2 and TRBJ1-5): EPEVTQTPSHQVTQMGQEVILRCVPISNHLYFYWYRQILGQKVEFLVSFYNNEISEKSEIFDDQFSVERPDGSNFTLKIRSTKLEDSAMYFCASSGASTYSNQPQHFGDGTRLSIL.

The chain employs TRBV10-3 and TRBJ2-3, with 7 bases matching TRBD2. This CDR3 region has 13 residues. V lost 9 bases to trimming and J lost 0 bases; unmatched junction nucleotides: 3. Germline CDR1 ENHRY, CDR2 SYGVKD. The DNA of the CDR3 is TGTGCCATTAGAGCGGGAAGCACAGATACGCAGTATTTT. It specifies CAIRAGSTDTQYF.

V gene TRBV21-1 combines with J gene TRBJ2-7; TRBD2 reflects the table's D call only, with no check against the DNA. TRBV21-1 is a pseudogene locus. The CDR3 sequence is 17 residues long. The CDR3 bases are TGTGCCAGCAGCAAAGGGGCTGCTCGCGGGAGCTCCTACGAGCAGTACTTC. Translated: CASSKGAARGSSYEQYF.

V and J are TRBV4-1 and TRBJ2-1; possible D gene TRBD2, 5 bases. CDR1 is MGHRA, CDR2 YSYEKL, per germline. CDR3 size: 14 residues. Trimming pared 5 bases from V and 4 bases from J, leaving 12 bases between. CDR3: CASSYLGRYNEQFF. The CDR3 DNA follows: TGCGCCAGCAGCTACCTAGGGAGATACAATGAGCAGTTCTTC.

In this sample, this clone turned up a few times. The V and J genes are TRBV16 and TRBJ1-1; D is unresolved. V was trimmed by 0 bases and J by 0 bases, leaving 11 bases between them. This CDR3 is 16 amino acids long. Germline-derived CDR1 and CDR2 are KGHSY and FQNENV. CDR3 DNA sequence: TGTGCCAGCAGCCAATCTCTTGGAGGTGTGAACACTGAAGCTTTCTTT. Translation gives CASSQSLGGVNTEAFF.

This clone was found once. This chain joins TRBV4-1 and TRBJ2-4; 8 nucleotides align to TRBD1. V trimming: 3 bases; J trimming: 1 base; junction bases outside the gene matches: 11. The CDR3 runs 18 residues. Looked up from germline, CDR1 is MGHRA and CDR2 is YSYEKL. For the CDR3, the DNA is TGCGCCAGCAGCCAGATAATAGGACAGGGTCTCGCCAAAAACATTCAGTACTTC. Protein product: CASSQIIGQGLAKNIQYF.

The chain has TRBV9 and TRBJ1-2; 9 positions match TRBD1. The length of the CDR3 is 16 residues. The V gene end was trimmed by 2 bases and the J gene end by 2 bases; junction bases not matched to a gene: 7. The germline V gene encodes CDR1 SGDLS and CDR2 YYNGEE. CDR3 loop: CASSVSPDRGNYGYTF. The CDR3 nucleotides read TGTGCCAGCAGCGTCTCCCCTGACAGGGGGAACTATGGCTACACCTTC.

This clone was seen just once. V and J are TRBV19 and TRBJ1-5; D might be TRBD1 (5 bases). Germline V CDR1 and CDR2: LNHDA, SQIVND (reference sequence). This CDR3 region has 14 residues. Deletions cut 1 base from V and 2 bases from J, with 6 bases between. CDR3 DNA sequence: TGTGCCAGTAGTATAGTAGGGGGCAATCAGCCCCAGCATTTT. Its translation is CASSIVGGNQPQHF.

The chain couples TRBV5-6 to TRBJ2-7; 10 bases align to TRBD2. V gave up 3 bases and J gave up 5 bases; unmatched junction bases: 8. Germline CDR1 reads SGHDT; CDR2 reads YYEEEE. The length of the CDR3 is 15 residues. The CDR3 DNA follows: TGTGCCAGCAGCTCGCCTTCTAGCGGGAGCAACGAGCAGTACTTC. Encoded protein: CASSSPSSGSNEQYF.

V is TRBV5-6 and J is TRBJ2-1; 9 bases fit TRBD1. The CDR3 is made up of 14 amino acids. Unmatched junction bases numbered 1, after V lost 1 base and J lost 5 bases. CDR1 and CDR2 from the germline V gene are SGHDT and YYEEEE. CDR3 DNA: TGTGCCAGCAGCTTGTGGACAGGGGACAATGAGCAGTTCTTC. Protein sequence: CASSLWTGDNEQFF.

This chain connects TRBV18 to TRBJ2-7; 8 bases map to TRBD2. The germline CDR1 and CDR2 sequences are KGHSH and LQKENI. The CDR3 is 14 residues long. V gave up 2 bases and J gave up 2 bases; unmatched junction bases: 2. CDR3 sequence: CASSPGSGAYEQYF. The CDR3 DNA reads TGTGCCAGCTCACCAGGTAGCGGGGCCTACGAGCAGTACTTC.

The chain couples TRBV5-1 to TRBJ2-5, with D perhaps TRBD2 (5 bases). V was pared by 4 bases and J by 1 base, with 14 bases between. Germline-derived CDR1 and CDR2 are SGHRS and YFSETQ. The CDR3 runs to 15 residues. Here the CDR3 DNA reads TGCGCCAGCAGCCCCGCCCCGGGGTTCCAAGAGACCCAGTACTTC. This translates into CASSPAPGFQETQYF.

A few counts support this clone. This chain uses TRBV3-1 (or the pseudogene TRBV3-2) with TRBJ2-7, with D possibly being TRBD1 (6 bases). The V gene's germline CDR1 is LGHDT and CDR2 YNNKEL (reference sequence). The CDR3 runs to 15 residues. With 0 bases removed from V and 3 bases from J, the gap between germline ends came to 12 bases. CDR3 region: CASSQEQGVFYEQYF. The CDR3 DNA follows: TGTGCCAGCAGCCAAGAACAGGGAGTTTTCTACGAGCAGTACTTC.